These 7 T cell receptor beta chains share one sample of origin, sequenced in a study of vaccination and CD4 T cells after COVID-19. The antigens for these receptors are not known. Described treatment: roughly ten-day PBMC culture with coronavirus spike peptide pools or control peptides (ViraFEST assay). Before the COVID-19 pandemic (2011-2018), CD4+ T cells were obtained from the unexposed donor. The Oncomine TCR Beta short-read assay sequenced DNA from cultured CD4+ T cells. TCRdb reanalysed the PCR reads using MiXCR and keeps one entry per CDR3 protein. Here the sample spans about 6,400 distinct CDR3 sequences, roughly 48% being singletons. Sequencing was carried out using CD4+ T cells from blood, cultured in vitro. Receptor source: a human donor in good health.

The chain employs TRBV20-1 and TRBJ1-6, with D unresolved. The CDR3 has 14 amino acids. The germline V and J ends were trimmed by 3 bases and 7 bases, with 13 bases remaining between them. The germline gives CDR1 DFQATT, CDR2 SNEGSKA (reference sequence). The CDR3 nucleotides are TGCAGTGCTAGCATCGCCAGACGGAATTCACCCCTCCACTTT. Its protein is CSASIARRNSPLHF.

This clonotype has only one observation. The chain's CDR3 is CAWSPSRAWNTEAFF. CDR3 in DNA: TGTGCCTGGAGTCCCTCCAGGGCCTGGAACACTGAAGCTTTCTTT. V and J are TRBV30 and TRBJ1-1; maybe TRBD1 (5 bases). V was trimmed by 2 bases and J by 1 base, leaving 14 bases between them. The germline CDR1 and CDR2 sequences are GTSNPN and SVGIG (reference sequence). This CDR3 has 15 residues.

CDR3 residues: CASSRLAGKDEQYF. Here the CDR3 DNA reads TGTGCCAGCAGTCGGCTAGCGGGGAAGGACGAGCAGTACTTC. The V and J genes are TRBV7-9 and TRBJ2-7; 9 nucleotides match TRBD2. V trimming: 6 bases; J trimming: 5 bases; junction bases outside the gene matches: 8. This CDR3 spans 14 amino acids. Germline CDR1 SEHNR, CDR2 FQNEAQ (reference sequence).

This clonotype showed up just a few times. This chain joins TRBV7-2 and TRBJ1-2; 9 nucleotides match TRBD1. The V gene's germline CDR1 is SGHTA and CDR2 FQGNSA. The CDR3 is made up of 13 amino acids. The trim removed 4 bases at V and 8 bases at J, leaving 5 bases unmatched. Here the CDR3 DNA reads TGTGCCAGCAGCTACGGACAGGGGATAGGCTACACCTTC. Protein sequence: CASSYGQGIGYTF.

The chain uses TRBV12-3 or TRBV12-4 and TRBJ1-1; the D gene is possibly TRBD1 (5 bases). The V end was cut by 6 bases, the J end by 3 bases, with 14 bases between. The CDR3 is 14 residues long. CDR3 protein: CASRPTDSDTEAFF. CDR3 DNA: TGTGCCAGCAGACCTACCGACAGTGACACTGAAGCTTTCTTT.

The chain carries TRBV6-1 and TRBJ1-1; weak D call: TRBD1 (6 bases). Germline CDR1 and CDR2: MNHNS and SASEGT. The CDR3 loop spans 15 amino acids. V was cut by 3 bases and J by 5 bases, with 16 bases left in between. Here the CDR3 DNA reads TGTGCCAGCAGTGAGGGGGGGCGAGGCGGAACTGAAGCTTTCTTT. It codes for CASSEGGRGGTEAFF.

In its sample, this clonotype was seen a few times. DNA for the CDR3: TGTGCCAGCAGCTTAGTCGGCGGGGGGGCCATATACGAGCAGTACTTC. Translating it yields CASSLVGGGAIYEQYF. The V gene is TRBV7-2, the J gene TRBJ2-7; 9 nucleotides agree with TRBD2. CDR1 and CDR2 from the germline V gene are SGHTA and FQGNSA. J was trimmed by 4 bases and V by 1 base; bases with no gene match: 8. This CDR3 is built from 16 residues.